This entry lists 27 T cell receptor beta chains sequenced from one sample in a study of blood T cell repertoires in COVID-19. The repertoire was sequenced with immunoSEQ multiplex PCR; TCRdb's copy has only in-frame clones and lacks some. Of about 150,000 clones detected, around 89% appear once; the ten largest clones hold roughly 2.9%. The material sequenced was peripheral blood. Receptors were obtained from a man aged 60 to 69 with active or convalescent COVID-19.

This chain links TRBV7-2 with TRBJ2-1; D uncertain. V was shortened by 1 base and J by 0 bases, with 7 bases between the two germline ends. CDR1 is SGHTA, CDR2 FQGNSA, per germline. The CDR3 has 15 amino acids. This CDR3 reads CASSLVSSSYNEQFF. CDR3 coding DNA: TGTGCCAGCAGCTTAGTTTCTAGCTCCTACAATGAGCAGTTCTTC.

V gene TRBV10-3 combines with J gene TRBJ2-2, with a possible D match to TRBD2 (5 bases). The CDR3 loop spans 15 amino acids. Looked up from germline, CDR1 is ENHRY and CDR2 is SYGVKD. V was cut by 10 bases and J by 1 base, with 16 bases left in between. CDR3 protein: CATGSGQENTGELFF. CDR3 nucleotides: TGTGCCACGGGGAGTGGGCAGGAGAACACCGGGGAGCTGTTTTTT.

CDR3 loop: CASSEATGRTF. The CDR3, as DNA: TGTGCCAGCAGTGAGGCGACAGGGAGGACCTTC. The chain joins TRBV6-2 or TRBV6-3 to TRBJ1-2, with 7 positions matching TRBD1. The CDR3 runs 11 residues. Trimming at V came to 5 bases and at J to 14 bases, leaving 8 bases not matched to a gene. The germline V gene encodes CDR1 MNHEY and CDR2 SVGEGT.

Comments on this clone: Other DNA sequences in this specimen translate into the identical CDR3. This sequence joins TRBV6-2 or TRBV6-3 and TRBJ1-2, with 7 bases matching TRBD1. Germline assignment: CDR1 MNHEY and CDR2 SVGEGT. The junction had 2 bases not matched to a gene; V was cut back by 0 bases and J by 1 base. The CDR3 covers 15 residues. The CDR3 DNA follows: TGTGCCAGCAGTTACTCGCGACAGGGTAACTATGGCTACACCTTC. Protein: CASSYSRQGNYGYTF.

This chain connects TRBV7-2 to TRBJ1-3, with D perhaps TRBD1 (6 bases). The V gene's germline CDR1 is SGHTA and CDR2 FQGNSA. The CDR3 length is 16 residues. Deletions cut 1 base from V and 4 bases from J, with 14 bases between. The CDR3 loop reads CASSLGLQGWGNTIYF. The CDR3 bases are TGTGCCAGCAGCTTAGGGTTACAGGGCTGGGGAAACACCATATATTTT.

V is TRBV19 and J is TRBJ2-1; 10 bases align to TRBD2. In germline, CDR1 is LNHDA, CDR2 SQIVND (reference sequence). Losses at the gene ends were 3 bases for V and 2 bases for J; bases not matched to a gene: 4. The CDR3 has 16 residues. CDR3 sequence reads: CASSILAGGPYNEQFF. The CDR3 bases are TGTGCCAGTAGTATCTTAGCGGGAGGACCCTACAATGAGCAGTTCTTC.

The chain has TRBV7-2 and TRBJ1-2, with 9 bases aligning to TRBD1. CDR1 and CDR2 from the germline V gene are SGHTA and FQGNSA. The CDR3 has 16 amino acids. V was pared by 5 bases and J by 12 bases, with 19 bases of the junction left unmatched. The CDR3 region has the DNA TGTGCCAGCAGCCCGACGTACCTGGGACAGGGAAATTCTGACACCTTC. Its translation is CASSPTYLGQGNSDTF.

This chain uses TRBV7-2 with TRBJ2-1; no clear D. CDR3 length: 15 amino acids. Trimming took off 6 bases at V and 0 bases at J, with 12 bases between the two ends. The germline gives CDR1 SGHTA, CDR2 FQGNSA. The CDR3 region is CASSYSRDSYNEQFF. The CDR3 region has the DNA TGTGCCAGCAGTTATTCGAGAGACTCCTACAATGAGCAGTTCTTC.

The chain combines TRBV7-2 with TRBJ2-2; TRBD2 matches at 8 bases. Germline V gene sequence: CDR1 SGHTA, CDR2 FQGNSA. The trim removed 7 bases at V and 3 bases at J, leaving 4 bases unmatched. This CDR3 has 14 residues. The CDR3 sequence is CASKKAGDTGELFF. The CDR3 DNA reads TGTGCCAGCAAGAAAGCGGGGGACACCGGGGAGCTGTTTTTT. Full variable domain (missing parts from reference TRBV7-2 and TRBJ2-2): GAGVSQSPSNKVTEKGKDVELRCDPISGHTALYWYRQSLGQGLEFLIYFQGNSAPDKSGLPSDRFSAERTGGSVSTLTIQRTQQEDSAVYLCASKKAGDTGELFFGEGSRLTVL.

The rearrangement links TRBV24-1 to TRBJ2-1; TRBD1 aligns across 8 bases. The CDR3 runs 18 residues. Looked up from germline, CDR1 is KGHDR and CDR2 is SFDVKD. V trimming: 0 bases; J trimming: 2 bases; junction bases outside the gene matches: 8. The CDR3 DNA is TGTGCCACCAGTGATTTGCAAGTCAGGGGGCAGACCTACAATGAGCAGTTCTTC. Its translation: CATSDLQVRGQTYNEQFF.

V gene TRBV5-1 combines with J gene TRBJ2-7, with 8 positions matching TRBD1. CDR1 is SGHRS and CDR2 is YFSETQ in the germline V gene. Unmatched junction bases numbered 12, after V lost 4 bases and J lost 3 bases. CDR3 length equals 16 residues. The CDR3 DNA reads TGCGCCAGCAGCCAGACAGGGGTCCTCCTCAACTACGAGCAGTACTTC. It codes for CASSQTGVLLNYEQYF.

This clone has only a few counts. The V gene is TRBV7-9, the J gene TRBJ2-3, with a possible D match to TRBD1 (6 bases). The germline V gene encodes CDR1 SEHNR and CDR2 FQNEAQ (reference sequence). V lost 5 bases to trimming and J lost 9 bases, with 21 bases between them. CDR3 length: 15 amino acids. The CDR3 loop reads CASSPRQEGRTTQYF. DNA of the CDR3: TGTGCCAGCAGCCCCCGACAGGAAGGGCGGACCACGCAGTATTTT.

The rearrangement links TRBV4-1 to TRBJ2-1, with TRBD2 identical over 11 bases. Germline CDR1 MGHRA, CDR2 YSYEKL. CDR3 length equals 15 residues. J lost 3 bases, V lost 6 bases, and 4 bases had no gene match. The DNA of the CDR3 is TGCGCCAGCAGTCCAGGGACTAGCGGCTACAATGAGCAGTTCTTC. As protein: CASSPGTSGYNEQFF.

The V and J genes are TRBV3-1 (or the pseudogene TRBV3-2) and TRBJ1-6; TRBD1 matches at 8 bases. The CDR3 has 15 residues. V gave up 1 base and J gave up 10 bases; unmatched junction bases: 6. CDR1 LGHDT and CDR2 YNNKEL come from the germline V gene (reference sequence). CDR3 in amino acids: CASSQGTGSYSPLHF. CDR3 sequence (DNA): TGTGCCAGCAGCCAAGGGACAGGGAGTTACTCACCCCTCCACTTT.

This chain's CDR3 is CASSPGQGGRAGELFF. As DNA, the CDR3 is TGTGCCAGCAGCCCCGGACAGGGGGGAAGGGCCGGGGAGCTGTTTTTT. This chain uses TRBV4-2 with TRBJ2-2; 10 positions match TRBD1. Germline V gene data show CDR1 as LGHNA and CDR2 as YNFKEQ. Unmatched junction bases numbered 8, after V lost 4 bases and J lost 6 bases. CDR3 length: 16 amino acids.

This clone was observed a few times. This rearrangement joins TRBV27 to TRBJ1-5; D call uncertain. CDR1 is MNHEY, CDR2 SMNVEV, per germline (reference sequence). The CDR3 sequence is 15 residues long. Between the trimmed V and J ends, which lost 5 bases and 0 bases, there was a span of 11 bases. The CDR3 sequence is CASSRGSYSNQPQHF. The CDR3, as DNA: TGTGCCAGCAGTCGAGGGTCCTATAGCAATCAGCCCCAGCATTTT.

The chain recombines TRBV7-2 with TRBJ1-2; D not certain. The CDR3 is 15 amino acids. V was trimmed by 5 bases and J by 0 bases, leaving 13 bases between them. Germline V gives CDR1 SGHTA, CDR2 FQGNSA. CDR3 amino acids: CASSAQVFSNYGYTF. The CDR3 region has the DNA TGTGCCAGCAGCGCACAAGTTTTCTCTAACTATGGCTACACCTTC.

V gene TRBV6-6 combines with J gene TRBJ2-7; possibly TRBD2 for D (5 bases). CDR3 length: 12 residues. V lost 3 bases to trimming and J lost 5 bases, with 8 bases between them. Per germline, CDR1 MNHNY and CDR2 SVGAGI (reference sequence). The CDR3 is CASSYEGDEQYF. CDR3 DNA sequence: TGTGCCAGCAGTTATGAGGGAGACGAGCAGTACTTC.

This clone is judged medium-sized (0.01 to 0.1%). This rearrangement joins TRBV4-3 to TRBJ2-2; TRBD2 matches 7 bases. The CDR3 covers 16 residues. With V trimmed by 2 bases and J by 2 bases, 5 bases remained unmatched. CDR1 and CDR2 from the germline V gene are LGHNA and YSLEER. In nucleotides, the CDR3 is TGCGCCAGCAGCCAACGGCGCGGGGGAAACACCGGGGAGCTGTTTTTT. It yields the protein CASSQRRGGNTGELFF.

This clone occurred once. This chain's CDR3 is CAISAREGWDNEQFF. CDR3 DNA sequence: TGTGCCATCAGTGCTAGAGAGGGTTGGGACAATGAGCAGTTCTTC. This chain links TRBV10-3 with TRBJ2-1; a possible D gene is TRBD2 (5 bases). This CDR3 has 15 residues. Germline-derived CDR1 and CDR2 are ENHRY and SYGVKD. V dropped 4 bases and J dropped 5 bases, with 15 bases sitting between them.

This clone turned up a few times. The chain links TRBV2 to TRBJ2-5, with D hard to call. The V end lost 3 bases, the J end lost 5 bases, and 10 bases lay between the germline ends. Germline CDR1 SNHLY, CDR2 FYNNEI. There are 13 residues in the CDR3. The CDR3, as DNA: TGTGCCAGCAGTGACCTCGCGAGGGAGACCCAGTACTTC. This codes for CASSDLARETQYF.

This clone turned up a few times. The chain couples TRBV5-5 to TRBJ2-2; D not certain. Germline CDR1 reads SGHKS; CDR2 reads YYEKEE (reference sequence). Trimming shortened V by 1 base and J by 5 bases, and 9 bases separated the two germline ends. The CDR3 loop spans 14 amino acids. This CDR3 reads CASSLFSATGELFF. The CDR3 DNA sequence: TGTGCCAGCAGCTTGTTTTCAGCGACCGGGGAGCTGTTTTTT. The complete variable domain, with remaining parts taken from reference TRBV5-5 and TRBJ2-2, reads DAGVTQSPTHLIKTRGQQVTLRCSPISGHKSVSWYQQVLGQGPQFIFQYYEKEERGRGNFPDRFSARQFPNYSSELNVNALLLGDSALYLCASSLFSATGELFFGEGSRLTVL.

This chain links TRBV7-2 with TRBJ2-5, with D possibly matching TRBD2 (7 bases). The germline V gene has CDR1 SGHTA and CDR2 FQGNSA. The CDR3 contains 14 residues. V was clipped by 6 bases and J by 5 bases, with 16 bases between them. DNA for the CDR3: TGTGCCAGCAGGGAGATAGGGGGAGGGGAGACCCAGTACTTC. Protein product: CASREIGGGETQYF.

The rearrangement uses TRBV28 and TRBJ2-3; 8 nucleotides match TRBD1. There are 14 residues in the CDR3. V was pared by 5 bases and J by 1 base, with 2 bases of the junction left unmatched. The germline gives CDR1 MDHEN, CDR2 SYDVKM. The CDR3 spells CASSPTGGTDTQYF. For the CDR3, the DNA is TGTGCCAGCAGTCCGACAGGGGGCACAGATACGCAGTATTTT.

The gene calls are TRBV3-1 (or the pseudogene TRBV3-2) and TRBJ2-5; D is possibly TRBD2 (7 bases). The germline V gene has CDR1 LGHDT and CDR2 YNNKEL (reference sequence). The V gene lost 1 base and the J gene lost 4 bases, with 13 bases spanning the gap. This CDR3 spans 15 amino acids. The CDR3 DNA sequence: TGTGCCAGCAGCCAAGGTGGCGGGGGCGTAGAGACCCAGTACTTC. This sequence encodes CASSQGGGGVETQYF.

This sequence joins TRBV2 and TRBJ2-5; D is perhaps TRBD1 (6 bases). Trimming stripped 4 bases from V and 5 bases from J, with 11 bases between. From germline, CDR1 is SNHLY and CDR2 FYNNEI. The CDR3 sequence is 13 residues long. The CDR3 DNA is TGTGCCAGCAGTGGAACTAGGGGGGAGACCCAGTACTTC. It encodes CASSGTRGETQYF.

The J gene is TRBJ1-5, the V gene TRBV24-1; maybe TRBD1 (5 bases). Trimming left V 5 bases short and J 6 bases short, with 7 bases between. Germline values: CDR1 KGHDR, CDR2 SFDVKD. CDR3 length: 12 amino acids. CDR3 loop: CATSGGGQPQHF. The CDR3 DNA reads TGTGCCACCAGTGGGGGGGGTCAGCCCCAGCATTTT.